The TCR beta chain under discussion was sequenced for a study of PD-L1 blockade in urothelial cancer. About the study: Between 0 and 3 chemotherapy regimens preceded treatment for each patient. T cells were recovered from blood samples at a median of around 140,000.

Enrolled patients showed locally advanced or metastatic urothelial carcinoma. The germline gives CDR1 LGHNA, CDR2 YNFKEQ. The V gene end was trimmed by 3 bases and the J gene end by 8 bases; junction bases not matched to a gene: 10. The length of the CDR3 is 15 residues. Profiling relied on immunoSEQ multiplex PCR, and the TCRdb table lists in-frame clones only, not all of them. The table records 100,000 or so clones, approximately 91% of them present only once. The sample consisted of PBMCs, taken around atezolizumab (anti-PD-L1) treatment. This TCR was recovered from a woman at least 80 years old with urothelial cancer. The chain links TRBV4-2 to TRBJ1-1, with 9 positions matching TRBD1. The CDR3 loop reads CASSQDQQGASEAFF. CDR3 nucleotides: TGTGCCAGCAGCCAGGACCAACAGGGGGCATCAGAAGCTTTCTTT.